This passage covers 32 T cell receptor beta chains from one sample sequenced in a study of human T cells and chemical hapten exposure. TCRdb reprocessed the RACE reads via MiXCR and lists one record per CDR3 protein. The table shows around 190,000 distinct CDR3 sequences, with around 22% occurring only once. This sample's time point: patch test 1, 2 weeks after DPC sensitization. Treatment indicated: therapeutic diphenylcyclopropenone sensitization with weekly scalp DPC. Sequences were derived from whole blood, sampled in connection with sensitization to the hapten diphenylcyclopropenone (DPC). The receptors come from a woman between 45 and 60 years old with alopecia areata. Some clones in this sample may be carry-over from other donors' samples.

A single count supports this clonotype. This chain uses TRBV14 with TRBJ2-2; weak D call: TRBD2 (5 bases). V was cut by 1 base and J by 4 bases, with 13 bases left in between. CDR1 is SGHDN and CDR2 is FVKESK in the germline V gene. This CDR3 comprises 16 residues. For the CDR3, the DNA is TGTGCCAGCAGCCAAGTTAACCCGGGAAGCACCGGGGAGCTGTTTTTT. Amino acid sequence: CASSQVNPGSTGELFF.

The rearrangement joins TRBV5-6 to TRBJ2-7; D might be TRBD2 (7 bases). The CDR3 length is 13 residues. Trimming pared 3 bases from V and 4 bases from J, leaving 11 bases between. Germline-derived CDR1 and CDR2 are SGHDT and YYEEEE. The CDR3 bases are TGTGCCAGCAGCTGGGGGGGGCAGTACGAGCAGTACTTC. As protein: CASSWGGQYEQYF.

This clonotype was detected a few times. The chain is built from TRBV5-1 and TRBJ2-7; unclear D gene. The V gene lost 4 bases and the J gene lost 0 bases, with 14 bases spanning the gap. The CDR3 totals 15 residues. CDR1 and CDR2 (germline): SGHRS, YFSETQ. DNA of the CDR3: TGCGCCAGCAGCATCAGGCAAATTGACTCCTACGAGCAGTACTTC. This encodes CASSIRQIDSYEQYF. The whole variable domain, remainder taken from reference TRBV5-1 and TRBJ2-7, is KAGVTQTPRYLIKTRGQQVTLSCSPISGHRSVSWYQQTPGQGLQFLFEYFSETQRNKGNFPGRFSGRQFSNSRSEMNVSTLELGDSALYLCASSIRQIDSYEQYFGPGTRLTVT.

J is TRBJ2-3 and V is TRBV10-3; TRBD2 aligns across 12 bases. J was trimmed by 2 bases and V by 6 bases; bases with no gene match: 3. The CDR3 extends over 15 amino acids. Germline loops: CDR1 ENHRY, CDR2 SYGVKD. The CDR3 DNA reads TGTGCCATCAGGGGGACTAGCGGGTACACAGATACGCAGTATTTT. It is translated as CAIRGTSGYTDTQYF.

The V and J genes are TRBV19 and TRBJ2-1, with D unclear. This CDR3 region has 14 residues. Per germline, CDR1 LNHDA and CDR2 SQIVND (reference sequence). Trimming removed 3 bases from V and 3 bases from J, with 9 bases in between. CDR3: CASSISSDYNEQFF. The CDR3 DNA reads TGTGCCAGTAGTATTTCTTCGGACTACAATGAGCAGTTCTTC.

The J gene is TRBJ2-1, the V gene TRBV7-2, with 7 bases aligning to TRBD1. The CDR3 has 18 residues. Germline V CDR1 and CDR2: SGHTA, FQGNSA. The V and J ends lost 5 bases and 0 bases, in that order; junction bases with no gene match: 13. CDR3 bases: TGTGCCAGCAGCCCACAGGGGCAGTCATTTTACTCCTACAATGAGCAGTTCTTC. Residues: CASSPQGQSFYSYNEQFF.

V usage is TRBV3-1 and J usage is TRBJ1-2; 9 bases agree with TRBD1. The CDR3 sequence is 13 residues long. The ends lost 4 bases at V and 10 bases at J; junction bases unmatched: 7. Per the germline V gene, CDR1 is LGHDT and CDR2 is YNNKEL (reference sequence). As DNA, the CDR3 is TGTGCCAGCAGCCGGGGGACAGGGTTTGACTACACCTTC. Encoded protein: CASSRGTGFDYTF. Complete variable domain (other parts from reference TRBV3-1 and TRBJ1-2): DTAVSQTPKYLVTQMGNDKSIKCEQNLGHDTMYWYKQDSKKFLKIMFSYNNKELIINETVPNRFSPKSPDKAHLNLHINSLELGDSAVYFCASSRGTGFDYTFGSGTRLTVV.

The V and J genes are TRBV10-3 and TRBJ1-5, with unresolved D. Deletions cut 0 bases from V and 6 bases from J, with 21 bases between. Per germline, CDR1 ENHRY and CDR2 SYGVKD. The CDR3 spans 18 residues. CDR3 sequence: CAISESNVGTSGFQPQHF. In DNA form, the CDR3 reads TGTGCCATCAGTGAGTCAAATGTGGGTACAAGTGGATTTCAGCCCCAGCATTTT.

This chain uses TRBV6-5 with TRBJ2-4, with TRBD2 matching 7 bases. V was pared by 0 bases and J by 0 bases, with 2 bases of the junction left unmatched. This CDR3 is 16 amino acids long. CDR1 is MNHEY, CDR2 SVGAGI, per germline. CDR3 DNA: TGTGCCAGCAGTTACTCAGCGGGACTAGCCAAAAACATTCAGTACTTC. Its translation is CASSYSAGLAKNIQYF.

This clonotype occurred many times. The chain couples TRBV12-3 or TRBV12-4 to TRBJ1-6; no clear D. Between the trimmed V and J ends, which lost 1 base and 5 bases, there was a span of 6 bases. The CDR3 has 14 amino acids. In DNA, the CDR3 is TGTGCCAGCAGTTTAGGGCAGAATAATTCACCCCTCCACTTT. This translates into CASSLGQNNSPLHF.

This clonotype turned up a few times. The V gene is TRBV20-1, the J gene TRBJ1-1; D unclear. Germline assignment: CDR1 DFQATT and CDR2 SNEGSKA (reference sequence). The CDR3 has 13 amino acids. The V end lost 3 bases, the J end lost 0 bases, and 8 bases lay between the germline ends. CDR3 region: CSARVNMNTEAFF. The CDR3 nucleotides are TGCAGTGCTAGGGTGAACATGAACACTGAAGCTTTCTTT.

This chain joins TRBV5-1 and TRBJ2-1; D is undetermined. Germline CDR1 reads SGHRS; CDR2 reads YFSETQ. The V gene lost 0 bases and the J gene lost 6 bases, with 7 bases spanning the gap. CDR3 length: 13 amino acids. CDR3 region: CASSLAGRNEQFF. In DNA, the CDR3 is TGCGCCAGCAGCTTGGCGGGCCGCAATGAGCAGTTCTTC.

This clonotype was seen only a few times. V and J are TRBV12-3 or TRBV12-4 and TRBJ2-7; D gene ambiguous. The CDR3 covers 12 residues. The V gene lost 5 bases and the J gene lost 6 bases, with 11 bases spanning the gap. CDR3 nucleotides: TGTGCCAGCAGTCCGCGAGGCAGCGAGCAGTACTTC. Amino acid sequence: CASSPRGSEQYF.

This clonotype is a singleton in its sample. The CDR3 region has the DNA TGCAGCGTTGAGACGTGGTCTAGCGGGATTAAGGACAATGAGCAGTTCTTC. It encodes CSVETWSSGIKDNEQFF. The J gene is TRBJ2-1, the V gene TRBV29-1; 9 bases align to TRBD2. CDR1 SQVTM and CDR2 ANQGSEA come from the germline V gene. Losses at the gene ends were 3 bases for V and 5 bases for J; bases not matched to a gene: 14. The CDR3 length is 17 residues.

The rearrangement joins TRBV12-3 or TRBV12-4 to TRBJ2-3; 7 positions match TRBD1. Unmatched junction bases numbered 4, after V lost 3 bases and J lost 1 base. CDR3 length equals 15 residues. CDR3 region: CASSLNDRGTDTQYF. The CDR3 region has the DNA TGTGCCAGCAGTTTGAACGACAGGGGCACAGATACGCAGTATTTT.

A few counts support this clonotype. This sequence joins TRBV20-1 and TRBJ2-1; the match to TRBD2 covers 10 bases. Germline CDR1 and CDR2: DFQATT and SNEGSKA (reference sequence). This CDR3 has 14 residues. Unmatched junction bases numbered 7, after V lost 4 bases and J lost 7 bases. Written as DNA, the CDR3 is TGCAGTGCTAAGGTTCCTAGCGGGAGAAATGAGCAGTTCTTC. Translation: CSAKVPSGRNEQFF.

The CDR3 coding sequence is TGCAGCGTTGATCAGGCGGGAGGGTACAATGAGCAGTTCTTC. The encoded protein is CSVDQAGGYNEQFF. The chain has TRBV29-1 and TRBJ2-1; TRBD2 aligns across 9 bases. Germline lookup yields CDR1 SQVTM and CDR2 ANQGSEA. The CDR3 is 14 amino acids. The J segment lost 4 bases and the V segment lost 3 bases, leaving 4 bases of the junction unmatched.

A word on this clonotype: One end of the junction fails to match germline, which may point to a read error. The chain recombines TRBV7-9 with TRBJ2-3; possibly TRBD1 or TRBD2 for D (5 bases each). The CDR3 is 13 amino acids. From germline, CDR1 is SEHNR and CDR2 FQNEAQ (reference sequence). The CDR3: CASSLRSGNRTNF. CDR3 DNA sequence: TGTGCCAGCAGCTTACGCTCGGGGAACAGGACGAATTTT.

The chain carries TRBV7-3 and TRBJ2-3; the match to TRBD2 covers 16 bases. J lost 10 bases, V lost 5 bases, and 6 bases had no gene match. The CDR3 has 15 residues. CDR1 is SGHTA, CDR2 FQGTGA, per germline. The CDR3 spells CASSPGLAGGYPQYF. The CDR3 nucleotides read TGTGCCAGCAGCCCGGGACTAGCGGGAGGGTATCCGCAGTATTTT.

For the CDR3, the DNA is TGTGCCAGCAGCTGGGACAGGGGATCAGATACGCAGTATTTT. Protein: CASSWDRGSDTQYF. The gene calls are TRBV11-2 and TRBJ2-3; TRBD1 matches 10 bases. The ends lost 4 bases at V and 4 bases at J; junction bases unmatched: 2. The CDR3 is made up of 14 amino acids. Germline V gives CDR1 SGHAT, CDR2 FQNNGV.

V usage is TRBV5-1 and J usage is TRBJ1-2, with a weak D call TRBD1 (5 bases). Trimming cost V 4 bases and J 7 bases, with 11 bases left between them. Germline V lookup: CDR1 SGHRS, CDR2 YFSETQ. This CDR3 is 12 amino acids long. This chain's CDR3 is CASSEGLFGYTF. In DNA, the CDR3 is TGCGCCAGCAGCGAGGGACTCTTTGGCTACACCTTC.

This clonotype was observed at least ten times. The rearrangement joins TRBV28 to TRBJ1-2; 9 bases align to TRBD1. CDR3 length: 15 residues. V lost 8 bases, J lost 1 base, and 8 bases stayed unmatched. CDR1 is MDHEN, CDR2 SYDVKM, per germline. The CDR3 spells CASLIPGQGNYGYTF. CDR3 DNA sequence: TGTGCCAGCCTGATTCCGGGACAGGGTAACTATGGCTACACCTTC.

This clonotype showed up just a few times. J is TRBJ2-7 and V is TRBV5-1; D uncertain. Germline-derived CDR1 and CDR2 are SGHRS and YFSETQ. The CDR3 has 15 residues. Trimming shortened V by 1 base and J by 1 base, and 12 bases separated the two germline ends. The CDR3 is CASSLSGIGSYEQYF. The CDR3 region has the DNA TGCGCCAGCAGCTTGAGTGGGATTGGTTCCTACGAGCAGTACTTC.

The CDR3 reads CAWSGGPNLAKNIQYF. The CDR3 DNA follows: TGTGCCTGGAGTGGGGGACCAAACTTAGCCAAAAACATTCAGTACTTC. This rearrangement joins TRBV30 to TRBJ2-4, with D perhaps matching TRBD1 or TRBD2 (5 bases each). Between the trimmed V and J ends, which lost 1 base and 0 bases, there was a span of 13 bases. From germline, CDR1 is GTSNPN and CDR2 SVGIG (reference sequence). The CDR3 runs 16 residues.

This clonotype appeared a few times. The chain employs TRBV9 and TRBJ2-2; TRBD1 aligns across 7 bases. CDR1 is SGDLS, CDR2 YYNGEE, per germline. The CDR3 runs 18 residues. The trim removed 3 bases at V and 5 bases at J, leaving 16 bases unmatched. DNA for the CDR3: TGTGCCAGCAGCGCAACAGGGGCCGCGTCGGTGGGGACCGGGGAGCTGTTTTTT. Its translation is CASSATGAASVGTGELFF.

This clonotype was seen at least ten times. The genes are TRBV6-1 and TRBJ1-6, with D unresolved. The ends were cut back, 2 bases at V and 9 bases at J, with 14 bases in the middle. CDR1 and CDR2 from the germline V gene are MNHNS and SASEGT. The CDR3 totals 15 residues. For the CDR3, the DNA is TGTGCCAGCAGTGAAATTTGGCAGAAATCTTCACCCCTCCACTTT. Encoded protein: CASSEIWQKSSPLHF.

This clonotype has a handful of counts. The chain has TRBV7-9 and TRBJ2-1; D may be TRBD2 (5 bases). Germline V CDR1 and CDR2: SEHNR, FQNEAQ (reference sequence). V was shortened by 1 base and J by 10 bases, with 8 bases between the two germline ends. The CDR3 covers 12 residues. The CDR3 protein is CASSLEGGEQFF. CDR3 DNA sequence: TGTGCCAGCAGCTTAGAAGGAGGAGAGCAGTTCTTC.

This clonotype appeared a few times. CDR3 coding DNA: TGTGCCAGCAGCCCGTCCAGGGGGGTGAATTCACCCCTCCACTTT. As protein: CASSPSRGVNSPLHF. The V call is TRBV7-2, the J call TRBJ1-6; TRBD1 matches 7 bases. The CDR3 length is 15 residues. Unmatched junction bases numbered 8, after V lost 5 bases and J lost 7 bases. Per the germline V gene, CDR1 is SGHTA and CDR2 is FQGNSA.

This clonotype was counted a few times. The chain combines TRBV2 with TRBJ2-2; 11 bases are shared with TRBD1. Losses at the gene ends were 8 bases for V and 2 bases for J; bases not matched to a gene: 13. This CDR3 spans 18 amino acids. The germline V gene encodes CDR1 SNHLY and CDR2 FYNNEI. Written as DNA, the CDR3 is TGTGCCAGCGGGGATACCGGGACAGGGGGATTTAACACCGGGGAGCTGTTTTTT. Translation gives CASGDTGTGGFNTGELFF.

The rearrangement uses TRBV7-9 and TRBJ2-7; 11 bases are a match to TRBD2. Looked up from germline, CDR1 is SEHNR and CDR2 is FQNEAQ (reference sequence). The CDR3 consists of 15 residues. V was pared by 4 bases and J by 2 bases, with 4 bases of the junction left unmatched. CDR3 in amino acids: CASSWLAGGPYEQYF. CDR3 coding DNA: TGTGCCAGCAGCTGGCTAGCGGGAGGTCCCTACGAGCAGTACTTC.

This chain connects TRBV6-6 to TRBJ2-1; D tentatively fits TRBD1 or TRBD2 (5 bases each). The CDR3 length is 11 residues. Germline-derived CDR1 and CDR2 are MNHNY and SVGAGI (reference sequence). The ends were cut back, 7 bases at V and 8 bases at J, with 9 bases in the middle. CDR3 sequence: CASTRDDEQFF. The CDR3 DNA reads as TGTGCCAGCACGAGGGACGATGAGCAGTTCTTC.

In DNA form, the CDR3 reads TGTGCCAGCAGTTTATCCACGACAGGGGGTTGGGGCTACACCTTC. Protein: CASSLSTTGGWGYTF. This chain joins TRBV27 and TRBJ1-2; 9 bases line up with TRBD1. The CDR3 runs to 15 residues. With 0 bases clipped from V and 8 bases from J, the junction kept 7 bases outside the gene matches. CDR1 and CDR2 from the germline V gene are MNHEY and SMNVEV (reference sequence).